The sequence of this T cell receptor beta chain was determined in a study of breast tumors, draining lymph nodes, adjacent tissues (dated by TCRdb to 2016 to 2017). Broadly, across the study: Breast cancer patients provided tumor, adjacent nontumor tissue and axillary lymph nodes, and the study compared the TCR beta repertoires across these three sources. The study aimed to assess the relationships and possible T-cell exchange between tumor, surrounding tissue and draining lymph node repertoires in human breast cancer. Points the paper makes about the study in general: The conclusion that tumor T cells originate in lymph nodes was framed as consistent with a hypothesis rather than directly demonstrated. T-cell repertoire diversity in tumors was found to be lower than in lymph nodes but higher than in nontumor tissue, and preferential V and J gene usage was observed. The similarity between tumor and nontumor tissue repertoires was significantly greater in luminal-like breast cancer than in basal-like breast cancer. The data were judged consistent with most tumor T cells deriving from the lymph node and then expanding within tumor tissue.

The reads were generated on an Illumina HiSeq 2000. TCR beta chain libraries were generated through multiplex PCR amplification. High-throughput sequencing was used to analyze the amplified TCR beta chain products. The public sequencing data were trimmed at Q25 with fastp and processed into clonotypes with MiXCR by TCRdb, which kept only in-frame beta chains. One record per CDR3 amino acid sequence lists the most common genes and DNA. The sample has some 120,000 distinct CDR3 sequences on record, nearly 20% of them singletons. The biggest ten clones account for 3.5% to 4.5% of the sample. At the junction V is shortened by 3 bases and J by 5 bases; bases outside the gene matches: 5. The CDR3 measures 15 amino acids from cysteine to phenylalanine. Only the CDR3 portion is preserved as DNA: 45 bases, with reading frame beginning at the first base. Lymph node samples were obtained from the axillary draining lymph nodes of breast cancer patients.

This clonotype was counted many times. The target of this receptor is not known. No clone much larger than this one lies a single base away; base qualities are absent. The specimen was axillary lymph node tissue. The clonotype originates from a female donor with breast cancer. Some clones in this sample may be carry-over from other donors' samples. The sequence joins TRBV12-3 or TRBV12-4 to TRBJ2-1, and 9 bases in between align with TRBD2. The DNA sequence is TGTGCCAGCAGTTTTAGGGCTAGCGGGGACAATGAGCAGTTCTTC. This is translated as CASSFRASGDNEQFF.